This T cell receptor beta chain was captured in a study of CD8+ T cells in alopecia areata. Study-level background: Dosing spanned 6 to 18 months on tofacitinib, then 6 months off drug. Study-level results: Normal skin contains resident alphabeta T cells, and these are also sequenced in scalp samples.

Lesional scalp punch biopsies and peripheral blood came from alopecia areata patients. The sorting of PBMCs gave CD4+ and CD8+ T cells. Of note for this clone: The target antigen is unknown.

It was cDNA, reverse transcribed from extracted RNA, that served as the sequencing template. Repertoires were generated with immunoSEQ multiplex PCR, while TCRdb's copy carries only in-frame clones and drops some. The repertoire has some 150,000 clones, less than 75% of them found once; the top ten carry about an eighth. There are 18 residues in the CDR3. The J segment lost 5 bases and the V segment lost 1 base, leaving 10 bases of the junction unmatched. Germline V gene lookup returns CDR1 MGHRA and CDR2 YSYEKL. The chain uses TRBV4-1 and TRBJ1-4, with 10 nucleotides matching TRBD1. The sequencing used CD8+ T cells sorted from blood, collected at week 0. This sequence originates from a human donor with alopecia areata. The CDR3 loop reads CASSQVWDRGRRNEKLFF. The CDR3 coding sequence is TGCGCCAGCAGCCAAGTCTGGGACAGGGGCCGGAGAAATGAAAAACTGTTTTTT.